These T cell receptor beta chains were read from a single sample in a study of T-cell memory formation after mild COVID-19. Each CDR3 protein is one row after TCRdb ran MiXCR on the 5' RACE reads. The sample lists around 430,000 distinct CDR3 sequences, 16% occurring once. What was sequenced was PBMCs or a T cell subset sorted from them (not recorded which). The receptor source for this set is a man aged 18 to 29 who had mild COVID-19 (a few samples of this study predate the infection). Cell type and time point are not known. CDR3s include the opening cysteine and the closing phenylalanine or tryptophan. The D gene is left open where the match is weak. A clone size is listed for some rows: how often the clone was seen (once, few, many), or a class if it is expanded.

j_call: TRBJ2-5
d_call: .
clone_size: few
v_call: TRBV12-5
cdr3_nt: TGTGCTAGTGGTTTGACAGGGCCTCTCGGAGAGACCCAGTACTTC
cdr3_aa: CASGLTGPLGETQYF

j_call: TRBJ2-3
d_call: TRBD2
clone_size: once
v_call: TRBV10-2
cdr3_nt: TGCGCCAGCAGTGAGTCGACCACTAGCGGGGGGGGAATCGGCACAGATACGCAGTATTTT
cdr3_aa: CASSESTTSGGGIGTDTQYF

j_call: TRBJ1-4
d_call: .
clone_size: .
v_call: TRBV4-3
cdr3_nt: TGCGCCAGCAGCGTTAGGGGATCTGAAAAACTGTTTTTT
cdr3_aa: CASSVRGSEKLFF

j_call: TRBJ1-6
d_call: .
clone_size: few
v_call: TRBV6-5
cdr3_nt: TGTGCCAGCAGTTACGCTAATCGTAGGGGTTCACCCCTCCACTTT
cdr3_aa: CASSYANRRGSPLHF

j_call: TRBJ1-4
d_call: TRBD1
clone_size: .
v_call: TRBV7-2
cdr3_nt: TGTGCCAGCAGCTTAAACAGGGGCTCTAATGAAAAACTGTTTTTT
cdr3_aa: CASSLNRGSNEKLFF

j_call: TRBJ2-3
d_call: .
clone_size: .
v_call: TRBV9
cdr3_nt: TGTGCCAGCAGCGTAGTGGCGGGAGATACGCAGTATTTT
cdr3_aa: CASSVVAGDTQYF

j_call: TRBJ2-5
d_call: .
clone_size: .
v_call: TRBV5-1
cdr3_nt: TGCGCCAGCAACACCCACCGGGGCGGGGAGACCCAGTACTTC
cdr3_aa: CASNTHRGGETQYF

j_call: TRBJ2-1
d_call: .
clone_size: .
v_call: TRBV12-5
cdr3_nt: TGTGCTAGTGGTTTGGCCCATGAGCAGTTCTTC
cdr3_aa: CASGLAHEQFF

j_call: TRBJ1-3
d_call: .
clone_size: few
v_call: TRBV11-2
cdr3_nt: TGTGCCAGCAGCATCCGATTCGGGCAATCCGGAAACACCATATATTTT
cdr3_aa: CASSIRFGQSGNTIYF

j_call: TRBJ2-1
d_call: TRBD1
clone_size: few
v_call: TRBV7-2
cdr3_nt: TGTGCCAGCAGCGTCAGGGGGAATGAGCAGTTCTTC
cdr3_aa: CASSVRGNEQFF

j_call: TRBJ1-1
d_call: .
clone_size: .
v_call: TRBV7-2
cdr3_nt: TGTGCCAGCAGTTCACAGGGTATCACTGAAGCTTTCTTT
cdr3_aa: CASSSQGITEAFF

j_call: TRBJ1-2
d_call: .
clone_size: few
v_call: TRBV6-5
cdr3_nt: TGTGCCAGCAGGCCGGGCCTTAACTATGGCTACACCTTC
cdr3_aa: CASRPGLNYGYTF

j_call: TRBJ2-1
d_call: .
clone_size: many
v_call: TRBV6-5
cdr3_nt: TGTGCCAGCAGGTCCTACAATGAGCAGTTCTTC
cdr3_aa: CASRSYNEQFF

j_call: TRBJ1-1
d_call: .
clone_size: few
v_call: TRBV5-1
cdr3_nt: TGCGCCAGCAGCTCCCTCGGTCTGGGAAGCACTGAAGCTTTCTTT
cdr3_aa: CASSSLGLGSTEAFF

j_call: TRBJ2-2
d_call: TRBD1
clone_size: .
v_call: TRBV11-2
cdr3_nt: TGTGCCAGCAGGGCCGGGACAGGGTTATCCGGGGAGCTGTTTTTT
cdr3_aa: CASRAGTGLSGELFF

j_call: TRBJ1-3
d_call: .
clone_size: many
v_call: TRBV12-3/TRBV12-4
cdr3_nt: TGTGCCAGCACTGTCCAACGAGGGGGAAACACCATATATTTT
cdr3_aa: CASTVQRGGNTIYF

j_call: TRBJ2-3
d_call: TRBD1
clone_size: .
v_call: TRBV7-7
cdr3_nt: TGTGCTAGCAGCAGGGGGAATTCTTGGACAGATACGCAGTATTTT
cdr3_aa: CASSRGNSWTDTQYF

j_call: TRBJ2-7
d_call: .
clone_size: .
v_call: TRBV21-1
cdr3_nt: TGTGCCAGCAGCAAAACTCCGGACAGGGACCACGAGCAGTACTTC
cdr3_aa: CASSKTPDRDHEQYF

j_call: TRBJ2-1
d_call: TRBD1
clone_size: few
v_call: TRBV6-6
cdr3_nt: TGTGCCAGCAGTTACTCGTTAGGGACAGGGGGCAATGAGCAGTTCTTC
cdr3_aa: CASSYSLGTGGNEQFF

j_call: TRBJ2-5
d_call: TRBD2
clone_size: .
v_call: TRBV20-1
cdr3_nt: TGCAGTGCTAGTGGGGGGGTACAAAGCTTACAAGAGACCCAGTACTTC
cdr3_aa: CSASGGVQSLQETQYF

j_call: TRBJ1-1
d_call: .
clone_size: .
v_call: TRBV7-8
cdr3_nt: TGTGCCAGCAGGGCAGGAGCGGTGAACACTGAAGCTTTCTTT
cdr3_aa: CASRAGAVNTEAFF

j_call: TRBJ1-2
d_call: TRBD1
clone_size: few
v_call: TRBV15
cdr3_nt: TGTGCCACCAGCTCACGTATGCTGGACAGGGTTCATGGCTACACCTTC
cdr3_aa: CATSSRMLDRVHGYTF

j_call: TRBJ2-3
d_call: TRBD2
clone_size: few
v_call: TRBV7-9
cdr3_nt: TGTGCCAGCAGCTTGACTAGCGGGGAAACAGATACGCAGTATTTT
cdr3_aa: CASSLTSGETDTQYF

j_call: TRBJ2-2
d_call: .
clone_size: .
v_call: TRBV2
cdr3_nt: TGTGCCAGCAGATTGGGGTCCTCCACCGGGGAGCTGTTTTTT
cdr3_aa: CASRLGSSTGELFF

j_call: TRBJ2-3
d_call: .
clone_size: few
v_call: TRBV5-1
cdr3_nt: TGCGCCAGCAGATGGGCACGAAGCACAGATACGCAGTATTTT
cdr3_aa: CASRWARSTDTQYF

j_call: TRBJ1-1
d_call: .
clone_size: .
v_call: TRBV19
cdr3_nt: TGTGCCAGTAGTATGGGGGCTCGCACTGAAGCTTTCTTT
cdr3_aa: CASSMGARTEAFF

j_call: TRBJ2-2
d_call: .
clone_size: .
v_call: TRBV6-1
cdr3_nt: TGTGCCAGCAGGAGGGACGGCAACACCGGGGAGCTGTTTTTT
cdr3_aa: CASRRDGNTGELFF

j_call: TRBJ2-3
d_call: .
clone_size: few
v_call: TRBV19
cdr3_nt: TGTGCCAGTAGTATCCTAGGCCAGAGCACAGATACGCAGTATTTT
cdr3_aa: CASSILGQSTDTQYF

j_call: TRBJ2-5
d_call: TRBD1
clone_size: .
v_call: TRBV6-2/TRBV6-3
cdr3_nt: TGTGCCAGCAGACAGGGGGAGACCCAGTACTTC
cdr3_aa: CASRQGETQYF

j_call: TRBJ1-5
d_call: .
clone_size: .
v_call: TRBV19
cdr3_nt: TGTGCCAGTAGGTCGGGGACGGAGCCCCAGCATTTT
cdr3_aa: CASRSGTEPQHF

j_call: TRBJ2-5
d_call: TRBD2
clone_size: many
v_call: TRBV3-1
cdr3_nt: TGTGCCAGCAGCACTAGCGGGGGGCAAGAGACCCAGTACTTC
cdr3_aa: CASSTSGGQETQYF

j_call: TRBJ1-2
d_call: TRBD1
clone_size: .
v_call: TRBV20-1
cdr3_nt: TGCAGTGCTAGAGATCGACGACAGGGAGGGGGCTATGGCTACACCTTC
cdr3_aa: CSARDRRQGGGYGYTF

j_call: TRBJ1-5
d_call: .
clone_size: .
v_call: TRBV5-6
cdr3_nt: TGTGCCAGCAGCGTTCGAAATCAGCCCCAGCATTTT
cdr3_aa: CASSVRNQPQHF

j_call: TRBJ2-3
d_call: TRBD2
clone_size: .
v_call: TRBV20-1
cdr3_nt: TGCAGTGTAGCGGGGGGAGGTCCAGATACGCAGTATTTT
cdr3_aa: CSVAGGGPDTQYF

j_call: TRBJ2-2
d_call: .
clone_size: few
v_call: TRBV2
cdr3_nt: TGTGCCAGCAGTGAAGCAGGCAGGGTGAACACCGGGGAGCTGTTTTTT
cdr3_aa: CASSEAGRVNTGELFF

j_call: TRBJ2-1
d_call: .
clone_size: .
v_call: TRBV4-3
cdr3_nt: TGCGCCAGCAGCCAAGCGGTAGCGCCCTACAATGAGCAGTTCTTC
cdr3_aa: CASSQAVAPYNEQFF

j_call: TRBJ2-7
d_call: .
clone_size: few
v_call: TRBV5-1
cdr3_nt: TGCGCCAGCAGCCAGAGGGGGACCGTCGAGCAGTACTTC
cdr3_aa: CASSQRGTVEQYF

j_call: TRBJ2-3
d_call: .
clone_size: few
v_call: TRBV9
cdr3_nt: TGTGCCAGCAGCCCAGAGTCTACGCAGTATTTT
cdr3_aa: CASSPESTQYF